This is a list of T cell receptor beta chains from one sample in a study of shared clonotypes between healthy human individuals. Only in-frame clones appear in the TCRdb table, and some are missing; sequencing was by immunoSEQ multiplex PCR. The profile shows some 2,100,000 clones, more than 85% of them singletons. Sequencing was carried out using naive CD8+ T cells from PBMCs. These receptors were collected from a man younger than 30 in good health. Some clones in this sample may be carry-over from other donors' samples. The CDR3 runs from the conserved cysteine through the conserved F or W. The order of the fields is V gene, clone size, D gene, J gene, CDR3 DNA, CDR3 protein. A D gene is named only where the DNA matches it firmly. Size is omitted from some rows. Given values are once, few, many or a class for expanded clones.

TRBV7-9,-,-,TRBJ2-5,TGTGCCAGCAGCTTAGGTTCGGGACCGACCCAGTACTTC,CASSLGSGPTQYF
TRBV10-3,-,-,TRBJ2-7,TGTGCCATCAGTGATACCCTAGGGGTGGTCTACGAGCAGTACTTC,CAISDTLGVVYEQYF
TRBV25-1,-,TRBD2,TRBJ2-7,TGTGCCCTGCTAGATAGCGGGAGTGTAGGCTACGAGCAGTACTTC,CALLDSGSVGYEQYF
TRBV28,once,-,TRBJ1-1,TGTGCCAGCAACCCAACCCGTTCTCGGAAAGCTGAAGCTTTCTTT,CASNPTRSRKAEAFF
TRBV7-9,-,-,TRBJ1-2,TGTGCCAGCAGCTATTCGACAGGATACTATGGCTACACCTTC,CASSYSTGYYGYTF
TRBV7-9,once,TRBD2,TRBJ2-1,TGTGCCAGCAGCTCAATTCTAGCGGTACTATACAATGAGCAGTTCTTC,CASSSILAVLYNEQFF
TRBV7-6,-,-,TRBJ2-7,TGTGCCAGCAGCTCACCTCAGGCGGGACTGTACGAGCAGTACTTC,CASSSPQAGLYEQYF
TRBV7-2,-,TRBD2,TRBJ2-7,TGTGCCAGCAGCGCTAGCGGGAGACGCTTCGAGCAGTACTTC,CASSASGRRFEQYF
TRBV28,-,TRBD1,TRBJ2-3,TGTGCCAGCAGTTTCTCCCGGGACAGCCTAACAGATACGCAGTATTTT,CASSFSRDSLTDTQYF
TRBV27,-,-,TRBJ1-2,TGTGCCAGCAGTTTAGGGGCGGCAGGGAACTATGGCTACACCTTC,CASSLGAAGNYGYTF
TRBV4-1,-,-,TRBJ2-7,TGCGCCAGCAGCCAAGAGTGGGTAGGCTACGAGCAGTACTTC,CASSQEWVGYEQYF
TRBV5-4,once,-,TRBJ1-2,TGTGCCAGCAGCTTGGAGGGCGGATTTAACTATGGCTACACCTTC,CASSLEGGFNYGYTF
TRBV5-1,-,TRBD1,TRBJ2-7,TGCGCCAGCAAGACAGGGTTGAGGTCGGGGGAGCAGTACTTC,CASKTGLRSGEQYF
TRBV7-9,-,TRBD2,TRBJ2-7,TGTGCCAGCAGCTCGAGGACTAGCGGAAAACCCTACGAGCAGTACTTC,CASSSRTSGKPYEQYF
TRBV28,-,-,TRBJ1-2,TGTGCCAGCAGTTTACGGTCTTCCTATGGCTACACCTTC,CASSLRSSYGYTF
TRBV10-3,-,TRBD1,TRBJ2-7,TGTGCCATCAGCCTCAAGGGACAGGCAAGCTCCTACGAGCAGTACTTC,CAISLKGQASSYEQYF
TRBV10-3,once,-,TRBJ2-7,TGTGCCATCGGAGGGACCGATTACCTAGGAACCTACGAGCAGTACTTC,CAIGGTDYLGTYEQYF
TRBV6-6,-,TRBD2,TRBJ2-2,TGTGCCGGGGGGGGAGCGGGAGGGACGACCACCGGGGAGCTGTTTTTT,CAGGGAGGTTTGELFF
TRBV27,-,TRBD2,TRBJ2-7,TGTGCCAGCAGTTTAGGGGTCGGGCGGGAGTCTTACGAGCAGTACTTC,CASSLGVGRESYEQYF
TRBV5-1,-,TRBD1,TRBJ2-7,TGCGCCAGCAGCTCCTATCAGGGACAGGACTACGAGCAGTACTTC,CASSSYQGQDYEQYF
TRBV7-2,-,-,TRBJ2-1,TGTGCAGTAACGGTCGGCTACAATGAGCAGTTCTTC,CAVTVGYNEQFF
TRBV10-1,-,-,TRBJ1-1,TGCGCCAGCAGTGAAGGGAACACTGAAGCTTTCTTT,CASSEGNTEAFF